The T cell receptor (beta chain) described here comes from a study of cytotoxic CD8 clonotypes in ibrutinib-treated CLL. Method: immunoSEQ multiplex PCR; TCRdb's copy keeps in-frame clones and lacks some. The data show approximately 190,000 clones, about three quarters seen once. Here the sequenced sample was PBMCs, taken after 12 months of ibrutinib treatment. The sequence derives from a human donor with chronic lymphocytic leukemia.

CDR3 nucleotides: TGTGCCTGGCAGCCAGGGAACACTGAAGCTTTCTTT. This sequence encodes CAWQPGNTEAFF. J is TRBJ1-1 and V is TRBV30; unclear D gene. There are 12 residues in the CDR3. Germline V lookup: CDR1 GTSNPN, CDR2 SVGIG (reference sequence). Trimming removed 5 bases from V and 1 base from J, with 8 bases in between.